The sequence of this T cell receptor beta chain was determined in a study of T-cell reconstitution after alpha-beta-depleted transplantation in children. Per the germline V gene, CDR1 is DFQATT and CDR2 is SNEGSKA (reference sequence). Losses at the gene ends were 8 bases for V and 2 bases for J; bases not matched to a gene: 14. This CDR3 has 16 amino acids. Preparing the TCRbeta library involved the use of unique molecular identifiers. TCRdb re-called the PCR reads through MiXCR, storing one row per CDR3 protein. The data show about 500,000 distinct CDR3 sequences, approximately 32% seen once. Material: PBMCs from the stem cell graft donor, obtained from the stem cell graft. This sequence joins TRBV20-1 and TRBJ2-3; 9 positions agree with TRBD2. This clonotype was obtained from a human donor who donated a stem cell graft to a child with aplastic anemia. CDR3 bases: TGCAGTACTCAAGACGGACTAGCGAGATCCACAGATACGCAGTATTTT. It is translated as CSTQDGLARSTDTQYF.